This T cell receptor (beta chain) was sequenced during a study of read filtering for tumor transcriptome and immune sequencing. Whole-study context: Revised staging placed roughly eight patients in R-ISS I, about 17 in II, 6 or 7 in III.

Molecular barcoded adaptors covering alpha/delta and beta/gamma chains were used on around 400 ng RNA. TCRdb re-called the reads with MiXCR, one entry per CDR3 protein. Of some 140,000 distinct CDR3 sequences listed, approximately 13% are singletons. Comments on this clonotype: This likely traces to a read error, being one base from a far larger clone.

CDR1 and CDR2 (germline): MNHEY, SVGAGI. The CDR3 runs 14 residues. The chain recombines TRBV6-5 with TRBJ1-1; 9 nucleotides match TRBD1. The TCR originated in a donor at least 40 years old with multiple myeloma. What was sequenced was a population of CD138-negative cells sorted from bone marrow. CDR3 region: CASSYRTGESPLYF. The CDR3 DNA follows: TGTGCCAGCAGTTACAGGACAGGGGAATCACCCCTCTACTTT.